This T cell receptor (beta chain) came from a study of control samples from healthy donors and cancer patients. Sequenced by immunoSEQ multiplex PCR; TCRdb stores in-frame clones only, minus some. Seen here are under 150,000 clones, roughly 84% observed once, and the top ten hold around 8.7%. What was sequenced was blood. This TCR derives from a man aged 35-49 years in good health.

CDR3 loop: CASSPTGGPYNSPLHF. The CDR3 region has the DNA TGTGCCAGCTCACCCACAGGGGGACCCTATAATTCACCCCTCCACTTT. The chain links TRBV18 to TRBJ1-6; TRBD1 matches at 8 bases. Looked up from germline, CDR1 is KGHSH and CDR2 is LQKENI. The CDR3 covers 16 residues. The J segment lost 2 bases and the V segment lost 3 bases, leaving 3 bases of the junction unmatched. The full variable domain, its missing parts supplied by reference TRBV18 and TRBJ1-6, is NAGVMQNPRHLVRRRGQEARLRCSPMKGHSHVYWYRQLPEEGLKFMVYLQKENIIDESGMPKERFSAEFPKEGPSILRIQQVVRGDSAAYFCASSPTGGPYNSPLHFGNGTRLTVT.